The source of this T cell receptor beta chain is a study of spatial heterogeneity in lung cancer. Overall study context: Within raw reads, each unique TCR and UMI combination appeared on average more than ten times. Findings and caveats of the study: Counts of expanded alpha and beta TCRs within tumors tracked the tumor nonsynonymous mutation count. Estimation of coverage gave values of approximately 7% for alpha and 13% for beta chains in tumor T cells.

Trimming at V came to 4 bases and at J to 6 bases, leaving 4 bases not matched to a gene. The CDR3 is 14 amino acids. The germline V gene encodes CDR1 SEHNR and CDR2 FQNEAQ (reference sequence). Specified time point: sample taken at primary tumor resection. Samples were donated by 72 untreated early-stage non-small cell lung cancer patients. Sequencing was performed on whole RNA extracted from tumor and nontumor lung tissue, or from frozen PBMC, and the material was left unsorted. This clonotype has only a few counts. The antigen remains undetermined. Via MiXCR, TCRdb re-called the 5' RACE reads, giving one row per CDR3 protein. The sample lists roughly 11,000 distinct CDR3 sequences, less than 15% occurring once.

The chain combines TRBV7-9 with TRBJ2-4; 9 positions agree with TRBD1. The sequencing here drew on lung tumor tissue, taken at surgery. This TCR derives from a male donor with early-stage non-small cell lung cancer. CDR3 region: CASSSQDRGNIQYF. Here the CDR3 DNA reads TGTGCCAGCAGCTCCCAGGACAGGGGAAACATTCAGTACTTC. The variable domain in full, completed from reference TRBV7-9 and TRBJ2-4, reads DTGVSQNPRHKITKRGQNVTFRCDPISEHNRLYWYRQTLGQGPEFLTYFQNEAQLEKSRLLSDRFSAERPKGSFSTLEIQRTEQGDSAMYLCASSSQDRGNIQYFGAGTRLSVL.